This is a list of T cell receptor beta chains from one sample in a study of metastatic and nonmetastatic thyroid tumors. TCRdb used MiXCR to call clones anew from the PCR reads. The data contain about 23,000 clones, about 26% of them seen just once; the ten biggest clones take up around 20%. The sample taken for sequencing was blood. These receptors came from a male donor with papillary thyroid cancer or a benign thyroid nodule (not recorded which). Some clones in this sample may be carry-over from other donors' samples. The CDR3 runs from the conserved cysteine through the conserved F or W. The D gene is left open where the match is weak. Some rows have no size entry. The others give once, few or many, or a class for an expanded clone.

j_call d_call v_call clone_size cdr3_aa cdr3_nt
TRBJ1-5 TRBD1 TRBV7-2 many CASSFGTEHQPQHF TGTGCCAGCAGCTTTGGGACAGAACATCAGCCCCAGCATTTT
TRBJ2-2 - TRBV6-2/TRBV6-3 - CASRPRSVEGTGELFF TGTGCCAGCCGCCCCCGCTCGGTAGAGGGCACCGGGGAGCTGTTTTTT
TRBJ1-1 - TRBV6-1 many CASEGWSKEAFF TGTGCCAGCGAAGGGTGGTCGAAGGAAGCTTTCTTT
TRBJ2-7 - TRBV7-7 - CASSLGTDSYEQYF TGTGCTAGCAGCTTAGGGACTGACTCCTACGAGCAGTACTTC
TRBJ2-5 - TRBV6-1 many CASSGGAGAGGETQYF TGTGCCAGCAGTGGTGGGGCCGGGGCTGGGGGAGAGACCCAGTACTTC
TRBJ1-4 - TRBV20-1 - CSSWVGQGTYEKLFF -
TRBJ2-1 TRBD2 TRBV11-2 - CASSLLLLAGGGEQFF TGTGCCAGCAGCTTACTCCTACTAGCGGGAGGGGGTGAGCAGTTCTTC
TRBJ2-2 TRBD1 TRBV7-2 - CASSGQGLATGELFF TGTGCCAGCAGCGGACAGGGGTTGGCCACCGGGGAGCTGTTTTTT
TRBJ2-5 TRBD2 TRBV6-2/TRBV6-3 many CASSYRAGGQETQYF TGTGCCAGCAGTTACCGGGCGGGAGGCCAAGAGACCCAGTACTTC
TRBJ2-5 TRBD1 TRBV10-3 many CAIRNGTGLETQYF TGTGCCATCAGGAACGGGACAGGTCTAGAGACCCAGTACTTC
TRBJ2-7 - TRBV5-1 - CASSLGQGGEQYF TGCGCCAGCAGCTTGGGCCAGGGAGGAGAGCAGTACTTC